This TCR beta chain came from a study of identical twins. TCRdb recomputed calls from the 5' RACE reads with MiXCR, one row per CDR3 protein. Of approximately 700,000 distinct CDR3 sequences listed, about 18% are singletons. J was trimmed by 4 bases and V by 0 bases; bases with no gene match: 6. The CDR3 runs 16 residues. Germline V lookup: CDR1 DFQATT, CDR2 SNEGSKA (reference sequence). The same sample was also used in a study of T cells expressing NK-cell markers. That source reports: Unclear, still, was the HCMV specificity of the expanded NKG2C+ T cell clones.

The TCR comes from a woman between 18 and 29 years old in good health. The material sequenced was PBMCs. The rearrangement uses TRBV20-1 and TRBJ2-2; 9 nucleotides match TRBD2. CDR3 sequence: CSARDRRGGATGELFF. The DNA for the CDR3 is TGCAGTGCTAGAGATCGGCGCGGGGGGGCCACCGGGGAGCTGTTTTTT.